The 30 T cell receptor beta chains in this list originate from one sample, sequenced in a study of identical twins. Using its own MiXCR run on the 5' RACE reads, TCRdb lists one record per CDR3 protein. The sample yields some 1,600,000 distinct CDR3 sequences, around 29% seen once. Sample: cord blood. These receptors came from a newborn girl in good health.

This clonotype was seen a few times. The V gene is TRBV7-9, the J gene TRBJ2-1; TRBD2 agrees at 10 bases. Trimming at V came to 3 bases and at J to 3 bases, leaving 5 bases not matched to a gene. The CDR3 is 16 amino acids. Germline lookup yields CDR1 SEHNR and CDR2 FQNEAQ (reference sequence). The CDR3 DNA sequence: TGTGCCAGCAGCTTCCCTAGCGGGAGTAACTACAATGAGCAGTTCTTC. Its translation: CASSFPSGSNYNEQFF.

A few counts support this clonotype. This sequence joins TRBV29-1 and TRBJ2-2; 7 bases are shared with TRBD1. Germline V CDR1 and CDR2: SQVTM, ANQGSEA. The CDR3 is made up of 16 amino acids. V gave up 3 bases and J gave up 5 bases; unmatched junction bases: 12. The DNA for the CDR3 is TGCAGCGTTGACCTCTCCGAGACAGGGTGGACCGGGGAGCTGTTTTTT. It codes for CSVDLSETGWTGELFF.

V usage is TRBV20-1 and J usage is TRBJ2-5, with D perhaps TRBD1 (6 bases). V lost 5 bases to trimming and J lost 5 bases, with 24 bases between them. The CDR3 spans 16 residues. The germline gives CDR1 DFQATT, CDR2 SNEGSKA (reference sequence). The CDR3 DNA reads TGCAGTGCTGTGGGTTCCGGGACACTTAGGCGGGAGACCCAGTACTTC. Translating it yields CSAVGSGTLRRETQYF.

This clonotype was seen a few times. This sequence joins TRBV20-1 and TRBJ1-1; D is undetermined. Trimming took 8 bases from V and 1 from J, leaving 8 bases between them. The length of the CDR3 is 11 residues. Germline values: CDR1 DFQATT, CDR2 SNEGSKA (reference sequence). Here the CDR3 DNA reads TGCAGTACCGACTGGAACACTGAAGCTTTCTTT. The encoded protein is CSTDWNTEAFF.

This clonotype has a handful of counts. CDR3 amino acids: CASSSLTSGSLNEQFF. The CDR3 coding sequence is TGCGCCAGCAGCTCCTTGACTAGCGGGAGCCTCAATGAGCAGTTCTTC. This chain uses TRBV5-1 with TRBJ2-1; the match to TRBD2 covers 12 bases. The CDR3 has 16 amino acids. Per germline, CDR1 SGHRS and CDR2 YFSETQ. The J segment lost 6 bases and the V segment lost 3 bases, leaving 7 bases of the junction unmatched.

The chain has TRBV28 and TRBJ2-3; TRBD2 is a possible D gene (6 bases). The germline V and J ends were trimmed by 3 bases and 1 base, with 17 bases remaining between them. There are 17 residues in the CDR3. The V gene's germline CDR1 is MDHEN and CDR2 SYDVKM. The CDR3 loop reads CASSFRATSLRTDTQYF. The DNA of the CDR3 is TGTGCCAGCAGTTTCCGAGCAACTAGCCTCCGCACAGATACGCAGTATTTT.

This clonotype has just a few counts. V is TRBV4-2 and J is TRBJ2-1, with 10 nucleotides matching TRBD2. V lost 4 bases to trimming and J lost 5 bases; unmatched junction nucleotides: 11. CDR3 length equals 17 residues. From germline, CDR1 is LGHNA and CDR2 YNFKEQ. The chain's CDR3 is CASSRKELAGLDNEQFF. The CDR3 region has the DNA TGTGCCAGCAGCCGAAAAGAACTAGCGGGATTGGACAATGAGCAGTTCTTC.

In its sample, this clonotype was seen a few times. A read error may explain this, as a much larger clone is one base away. The CDR3 nucleotides read TGTGCCAGCAGTGCGACAGGGGCCTACGAGCAGTACTTC. Translation gives CASSATGAYEQYF. This sequence joins TRBV27 and TRBJ2-7; 8 bases are a match to TRBD1. CDR1 and CDR2 (germline): MNHEY, SMNVEV (reference sequence). Trimming removed 5 bases from V and 2 bases from J; junction bases left unmatched: 2. The CDR3 has 13 residues.

To note about this clonotype: The junction and the germline gene differ at one end; a read error may be behind it. The chain links TRBV9 to TRBJ2-7, with 12 positions matching TRBD2. Germline loops: CDR1 SGDLS, CDR2 YYNGEE. The CDR3 consists of 15 residues. CDR3 in amino acids: CVSSPRLAGVYEQYF. The CDR3 DNA is TGTGTCAGCAGCCCGCGACTAGCGGGAGTCTACGAGCAGTACTTC. Based on the CDR3 plus reference TRBV9 and TRBJ2-7, the full variable domain is DSGVTQTPKHLITATGQRVTLRCSPRSGDLSVYWYQQSLDQGLQFLIQYYNGEERAKGNILERFSAQQFPDLHSELNLSSLELGDSALYFCVSSPRLAGVYEQYFGPGTRLTVT.

The gene calls are TRBV27 and TRBJ2-3, with 15 bases that match TRBD2. The V gene's germline CDR1 is MNHEY and CDR2 SMNVEV (reference sequence). The CDR3 has 17 amino acids. Germline trimming cut 8 bases from V and 1 base from J; bases unmatched to any gene: 7. The CDR3 reads CASHSGLAGGGTDTQYF. The CDR3 nucleotides are TGTGCCAGCCATTCGGGACTAGCGGGAGGAGGCACAGATACGCAGTATTTT.

A few counts support this clonotype. J is TRBJ2-1 and V is TRBV20-1; D might be TRBD1 or TRBD2, each matching 5 bases. This CDR3 comprises 14 residues. Trimming stripped 5 bases from V and 6 bases from J, with 17 bases between. Looked up from germline, CDR1 is DFQATT and CDR2 is SNEGSKA (reference sequence). The CDR3 here is CSAHRDPARNEQFF. The CDR3 nucleotides are TGCAGTGCTCATCGGGACCCCGCACGCAATGAGCAGTTCTTC.

This clonotype was counted between two and nine times. V and J are TRBV20-1 and TRBJ2-3; a weak D match, TRBD2 (6 bases). Trimming took 5 bases from V and 0 from J, leaving 12 bases between them. Germline loops: CDR1 DFQATT, CDR2 SNEGSKA (reference sequence). The CDR3 has 14 amino acids. The CDR3 here is CSAPDYPSTDTQYF. The CDR3 nucleotides are TGCAGTGCTCCGGACTACCCTAGCACAGATACGCAGTATTTT.

This clonotype has more than one count but fewer than ten. This rearrangement joins TRBV7-2 to TRBJ1-4; TRBD1 agrees at 8 bases. The junction had 5 bases not matched to a gene; V was cut back by 5 bases and J by 9 bases. The germline V gene encodes CDR1 SGHTA and CDR2 FQGNSA. The length of the CDR3 is 13 residues. The CDR3 loop reads CASSPQGAQKLFF. For the CDR3, the DNA is TGTGCCAGCAGCCCTCAGGGGGCGCAAAAACTGTTTTTT.

This clonotype has a count of ten or more. The chain links TRBV6-5 to TRBJ1-2, with 8 bases matching TRBD1. The trim removed 0 bases at V and 4 bases at J, leaving 4 bases unmatched. The germline V gene encodes CDR1 MNHEY and CDR2 SVGAGI. This CDR3 spans 15 amino acids. CDR3 loop: CASSYSTGGRYGYTF. The CDR3 DNA follows: TGTGCCAGCAGTTACTCTACAGGGGGTCGCTATGGCTACACCTTC.

In its sample, this clonotype was seen a few times. The CDR3 reads CASSPFGTRYEQYF. CDR3 in DNA: TGTGCCAGCAGTCCATTCGGGACTCGCTACGAGCAGTACTTC. V usage is TRBV27 and J usage is TRBJ2-7, with a tentative D call TRBD2 (6 bases). Germline-derived CDR1 and CDR2 are MNHEY and SMNVEV (reference sequence). Trimming removed 5 bases at V and 3 bases at J, with 14 bases between. This CDR3 comprises 14 residues.

The chain is built from TRBV21-1 and TRBJ2-1; TRBD2 reflects the table's D call only, with no check against the DNA. TRBV21-1 is flagged as a pseudogene. The CDR3 spans 13 residues. CDR3 bases: TGTGCCAGCAGCAATGGGTGGCGGGATGAGCAGTTCTTC. It encodes CASSNGWRDEQFF.

This clonotype was recorded many times. This sequence joins TRBV6-5 and TRBJ2-7; 7 positions agree with TRBD2. Germline assignment: CDR1 MNHEY and CDR2 SVGAGI. This CDR3 contains 15 residues. The J segment lost 0 bases and the V segment lost 2 bases, leaving 4 bases of the junction unmatched. The CDR3 region is CASSYVASGSYEQYF. DNA of the CDR3: TGTGCCAGCAGTTACGTGGCTAGCGGCTCCTACGAGCAGTACTTC.

The CDR3 is CSAAKPGQGRYNEQFF. In DNA, the CDR3 is TGCAGTGCCGCCAAACCGGGACAGGGAAGGTACAATGAGCAGTTCTTC. J is TRBJ2-1 and V is TRBV20-1; 9 bases map to TRBD1. The V and J ends lost 6 bases and 4 bases, in that order; junction bases with no gene match: 13. Germline V gene sequence: CDR1 DFQATT, CDR2 SNEGSKA (reference sequence). This CDR3 has 16 residues.

V gene TRBV4-1 combines with J gene TRBJ2-2; possibly TRBD1 or TRBD2 for D (5 bases each). The CDR3 has 18 residues. CDR1 and CDR2 from the germline V gene are MGHRA and YSYEKL. V lost 1 base, J lost 3 bases, and 18 bases lay in between. The CDR3 sequence is CASSQGQGWGLDTGELFF. The DNA for the CDR3 is TGCGCCAGCAGCCAAGGACAAGGTTGGGGGTTGGACACCGGGGAGCTGTTTTTT.

This clonotype was seen only a few times. The V gene is TRBV27, the J gene TRBJ1-2; tentatively, D is TRBD1 (6 bases). The germline V and J ends were trimmed by 6 bases and 4 bases, with 15 bases remaining between them. Germline V CDR1 and CDR2: MNHEY, SMNVEV (reference sequence). CDR3 length equals 14 residues. The CDR3 spells CASSPDRFLYGYTF. The CDR3 DNA reads TGTGCCAGCAGCCCCGACAGGTTCCTCTATGGCTACACCTTC.

This clonotype appeared a few times. The chain has TRBV20-1 and TRBJ2-7; the D gene is possibly TRBD1 (5 bases). Between the trimmed V and J ends, which lost 6 bases and 2 bases, there was a span of 8 bases. Per the germline V gene, CDR1 is DFQATT and CDR2 is SNEGSKA (reference sequence). CDR3 size: 11 residues. CDR3 sequence (DNA): TGCAGTGCAGAAGGGGCCTACGAGCAGTACTTC. Encoded protein: CSAEGAYEQYF.

This chain connects TRBV5-1 to TRBJ1-5, with D hard to call. The ends were cut back, 5 bases at V and 4 bases at J, with 10 bases in the middle. There are 13 residues in the CDR3. CDR1 is SGHRS and CDR2 is YFSETQ in the germline V gene. The CDR3 DNA is TGCGCCAGCAGACGTGACGGGAATCAGCCCCAGCATTTT. Translated: CASRRDGNQPQHF.

The chain couples TRBV10-3 to TRBJ1-3, with D unclear. V was cut by 2 bases and J by 4 bases, with 0 bases left in between. The CDR3 sequence is 11 residues long. CDR1 and CDR2 (germline): ENHRY, SYGVKD. CDR3 in DNA: TGTGCCATCAGTGAGGGAAACACCATATATTTT. This sequence encodes CAISEGNTIYF.

This sequence joins TRBV7-2 and TRBJ2-7, with 7 bases fitting TRBD1. V lost 1 base, J lost 7 bases, and 7 bases stayed unmatched. Germline-derived CDR1 and CDR2 are SGHTA and FQGNSA. The CDR3 contains 14 residues. CDR3 in DNA: TGTGCCAGCAGCTTAGTAACAGGGGTTGAAGAGCAGTACTTC. Translated: CASSLVTGVEEQYF.

The sample holds a few counts of this clonotype. The chain links TRBV4-2 to TRBJ2-3; D not resolved. This CDR3 comprises 16 residues. V was trimmed by 4 bases and J by 2 bases, leaving 16 bases between them. In germline, CDR1 is LGHNA, CDR2 YNFKEQ. The CDR3: CASSPASGSHTDTQYF. Here the CDR3 DNA reads TGTGCCAGCAGCCCGGCCTCAGGCAGCCACACAGATACGCAGTATTTT.

The V and J genes are TRBV20-1 and TRBJ2-4, with 12 positions matching TRBD2. The V segment lost 7 bases and the J segment 4 bases; nucleotides outside the gene matches: 2. This CDR3 has 13 residues. Germline assignment: CDR1 DFQATT and CDR2 SNEGSKA (reference sequence). The CDR3 protein is CSGLAGAKNIQYF. In DNA, the CDR3 is TGCAGTGGACTAGCGGGAGCGAAAAACATTCAGTACTTC.

The chain employs TRBV5-6 and TRBJ2-7; D call uncertain. V was shortened by 2 bases and J by 2 bases, with 17 bases between the two germline ends. The germline CDR1 and CDR2 sequences are SGHDT and YYEEEE. The CDR3 is 16 residues long. The CDR3 region is CASSFSPANPPYEQYF. The CDR3 DNA is TGTGCCAGCAGCTTTAGTCCGGCTAACCCTCCCTACGAGCAGTACTTC.

The chain couples TRBV5-1 to TRBJ2-7; 8 positions match TRBD2. After removal of 4 bases from V and 3 bases from J, the junction contained 15 bases not matched to a gene. Germline CDR1 SGHRS, CDR2 YFSETQ. The CDR3 is made up of 17 amino acids. The DNA for the CDR3 is TGCGCCAGCAGCCCCCCCGGGGGGGACAATTTTTTCTACGAGCAGTACTTC. This codes for CASSPPGGDNFFYEQYF.

The rearrangement uses TRBV4-2 and TRBJ1-2; 7 bases line up with TRBD1. After removal of 4 bases from V and 5 bases from J, the junction contained 10 bases not matched to a gene. Looked up from germline, CDR1 is LGHNA and CDR2 is YNFKEQ. The CDR3 consists of 15 residues. In DNA, the CDR3 is TGTGCCAGCAGCCCGGGACAGAGTCTGGATTATGGCTACACCTTC. This encodes CASSPGQSLDYGYTF.

The chain recombines TRBV6-5 with TRBJ2-3; 10 nucleotides match TRBD2. V gave up 2 bases and J gave up 0 bases; unmatched junction bases: 8. The CDR3 is made up of 18 amino acids. Per germline, CDR1 MNHEY and CDR2 SVGAGI. CDR3 protein: CASSYRKRLAGSTDTQYF. The CDR3 coding sequence is TGTGCCAGCAGTTACCGCAAACGACTAGCGGGTAGCACAGATACGCAGTATTTT.